Each of the 5 T cell receptor beta chains below was sequenced from the same sample in a study of cytomegalovirus exposure and HLA in healthy donors. The PCR was carried out with 60 Vbeta primers and 13 Jbeta primers. Assay: immunoSEQ multiplex PCR; the TCRdb copy retains only in-frame clones and omits some. This sample has just over 150,000 clones, with approximately 80% found just once. Sequencing was performed on PBMCs. All receptors derive from a man in his fifties in good health and CMV-seropositive.

The CDR3 spells CASAVGDHYNEQFF. The CDR3, as DNA: TGTGCCAGCGCGGTAGGCGATCACTACAATGAGCAGTTCTTC. The rearrangement uses TRBV6-5 and TRBJ2-1; D is undetermined. The CDR3 totals 14 residues. CDR1 MNHEY and CDR2 SVGAGI come from the germline V gene. The V end was cut by 8 bases, the J end by 3 bases, with 14 bases between.

This rearrangement joins TRBV11-3 to TRBJ2-6, with D perhaps TRBD1 (5 bases). Germline-derived CDR1 and CDR2 are SGHNT and YENEEA. Between the trimmed V and J ends, which lost 6 bases and 0 bases, there was a span of 21 bases. The CDR3 spans 19 residues. The CDR3 region is CASSQTFGQSGSGANVLTF. The CDR3 DNA follows: TGTGCCAGCAGTCAAACCTTCGGACAATCGGGCTCTGGGGCCAACGTCCTGACTTTC.

This chain connects TRBV28 to TRBJ1-2, with D hard to call. Deletions cut 6 bases from V and 7 bases from J, with 18 bases between. This CDR3 spans 14 amino acids. Germline V gene sequence: CDR1 MDHEN, CDR2 SYDVKM. This chain's CDR3 is CASRPLEIGSGYTF. As DNA, the CDR3 is TGTGCCAGCAGACCTTTAGAAATAGGGAGTGGCTACACCTTC.

This rearrangement joins TRBV29-1 to TRBJ1-1; the D is unclear. CDR3 length: 13 amino acids. V was trimmed by 5 bases and J by 11 bases, leaving 21 bases between them. CDR1 and CDR2 from the germline V gene are SQVTM and ANQGSEA. The CDR3 is CSVWESLTSGAFF. The CDR3 nucleotides read TGCAGCGTTTGGGAGTCCCTTACATCTGGCGCTTTCTTT.

This chain uses TRBV18 with TRBJ1-2; no clear D. Germline CDR1 KGHSH, CDR2 LQKENI. Trimming pared 1 base from V and 0 bases from J, leaving 6 bases between. The CDR3 loop spans 14 amino acids. CDR3: CASSPQETNYGYTF. The CDR3 DNA is TGTGCCAGCTCACCACAGGAGACTAACTATGGCTACACCTTC.